This T cell receptor (beta chain) was obtained from a study of cytomegalovirus exposure and HLA in healthy donors. Study background: There were fewer than 130 million unique TCR beta sequences, drawn from about 179 million T cells, in an earlier analysis.

Primers for the PCR totalled 60 Vbeta and 13 Jbeta. The data were produced by immunoSEQ multiplex PCR, yet TCRdb's version contains in-frame clones alone and is incomplete. The table has roughly 190,000 clones, around 87% seen once; the top ten hold less than 1.3%. Study conclusions and caveats: A later analysis linked a missense variant in DCLRE1C to the trimming of TCR beta V and J genes. Prediction of most subjects' HLA-A and HLA-B alleles by TCR beta sequences was reportedly accurate.

Donors sampled were nominally healthy, though unrecorded immune exposures were likely. Turning to this clone: Its antigen is unidentified.

The germline gives CDR1 SEHNR, CDR2 FQNEAQ (reference sequence). This CDR3 region has 14 residues. The sample comprised PBMCs. The TCR was taken from a boy between 2 and 10 years old in good health and CMV-seronegative. The chain uses TRBV7-9 and TRBJ2-5; 9 bases match TRBD1. The end of the DNA aligns better with TRBJ2-7, so the J call may be wrong. The CDR3 loop is CASSRPGQGLEQYF. The CDR3 coding sequence is TGTGCCAGCAGCCGACCGGGACAGGGTCTCGAGCAGTACTTC.